The TCR beta chain described here comes from a study of shared clonotypes between healthy human individuals. Study findings and constraints: Relative to clonotypes present in all four donors, those not shared had lower generation probabilities. Rarefaction demonstrated incomplete sorted-subset sequencing despite large depth. Sharing across a few donors was seen in 4% to 5.5% of naive CD4 clonotypes.

The CDR3 is 18 residues long. V lost 1 base to trimming and J lost 5 bases, with 20 bases between them. Germline values: CDR1 MNHEY, CDR2 SMNVEV (reference sequence). Concerning this clone: Its antigen is currently unknown.

TCRdb's copy holds only in-frame clones and misses some; the assay was immunoSEQ multiplex PCR. The table includes roughly 590,000 clones, roughly 95% detected once. It was CD45RO-negative cells, positively selected for CCR7, that made up naive CD8 cells, with terminally differentiated effector memory CD45RA+ cells excluded. The sequencing sample was made of naive CD8+ T cells sorted from blood. The genes are TRBV27 and TRBJ2-2; tentative D call: TRBD2 (7 bases). The receptor comes from a woman aged 25 to 39 in good health. DNA of the CDR3: TGTGCCAGCAGTTTATTATCCCCCGGCGGGGGCGGAACCGGGGAGCTGTTTTTT. Translation gives CASSLLSPGGGGTGELFF.